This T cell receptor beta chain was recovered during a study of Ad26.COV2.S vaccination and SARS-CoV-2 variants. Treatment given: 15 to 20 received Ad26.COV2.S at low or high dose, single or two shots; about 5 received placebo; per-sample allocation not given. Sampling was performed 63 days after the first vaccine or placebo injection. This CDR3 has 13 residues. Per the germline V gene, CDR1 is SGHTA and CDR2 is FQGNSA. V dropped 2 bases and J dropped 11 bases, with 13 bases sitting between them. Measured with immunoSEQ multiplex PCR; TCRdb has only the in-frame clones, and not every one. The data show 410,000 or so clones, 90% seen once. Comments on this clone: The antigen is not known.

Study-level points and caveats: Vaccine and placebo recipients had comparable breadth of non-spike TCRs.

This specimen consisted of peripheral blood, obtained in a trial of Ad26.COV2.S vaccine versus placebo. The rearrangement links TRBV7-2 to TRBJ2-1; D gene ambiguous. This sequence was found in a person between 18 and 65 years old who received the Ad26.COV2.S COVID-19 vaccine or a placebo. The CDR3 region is CASSLYLESQQFF. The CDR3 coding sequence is TGTGCCAGCAGCTTATACCTAGAAAGTCAGCAGTTCTTC.